This T cell receptor (beta chain) derives from a study of blood T cells in healthy people across ages. Study results and limitations: Since the PBMCs were unsorted, naive and antigen-experienced cells could not be conclusively compared. CMV status of donors was unknown, possibly confounding expanded clonotype changes. Percentage of naive T cells showed a strong correlation with TCR beta diversity. Per million T cells, TCR beta diversity dropped roughly linearly as age increased.

In this sample, this clonotype turned up a few times. What it binds is not known. A second PCR of about 7 to 12 cycles used a sample-barcoded 5' primer and a J-beta primer mix. TCRdb itself ran the 5' RACE reads through MiXCR, one entry per CDR3 protein. The sample records 1.5 million to 2 million distinct CDR3 sequences, approximately 28% being singletons. This CDR3 is 17 amino acids long. The V gene's germline CDR1 is MNHEY and CDR2 SVGAGI. The junction had 13 bases not matched to a gene; V was cut back by 2 bases and J by 6 bases. The chain carries TRBV6-5 and TRBJ2-7, with TRBD1 matching over 10 bases. Sequenced: blood. This TCR derives from a young woman in good health. The CDR3 loop is CASSYLLPGQGLGEQYF. CDR3 sequence (DNA): TGTGCCAGCAGTTACCTTCTACCGGGACAGGGGCTGGGCGAGCAGTACTTC.